The sequence of this T cell receptor (beta chain) was determined in a study of metastatic and nonmetastatic thyroid tumors. Across the study: A comparison of repertoires was made across blood and tumor or nodule tissue from malignant and benign thyroid patients. Broader study findings: The study reportedly found significantly higher TCR beta diversity in malignant thyroid tumors than benign nodules, in blood and tumor.

Every patient was untreated before thyroid surgery. In the original workflow: The study took CDR3 differences across clinicopathological groups and made a distant-metastasis classifier for papillary thyroid cancer from them. TCRdb reprocessed the PCR reads via MiXCR. These V and J calls originate from TCRdb's pipeline instead of the authors' own analysis. This sample has some 31,000 clones; around 7% occur once, and the top ten carry around 44%. This clone was observed at least ten times. The antigen remains undetermined. Germline CDR1 reads DFQATT; CDR2 reads SNEGSKA (reference sequence). The CDR3 is 12 amino acids. The germline V and J ends were trimmed by 6 bases and 4 bases, with 12 bases remaining between them.

The chain recombines TRBV20-1 with TRBJ2-5; D is ambiguous. The sequenced sample was blood. The TCR comes from a female donor with papillary thyroid cancer or a benign thyroid nodule (not recorded which). Some clones in this sample may be carry-over from other donors' samples. CDR3 loop: CSAAPYRETQYF. CDR3 DNA: TGCAGTGCCGCTCCGTACAGAGAGACCCAGTACTTC.